Sequencing of this T cell receptor (beta chain) was carried out in a study of T cell responses to AZD1222 COVID-19 vaccine. The study, taken as a whole, reports: Spike-specific TCR breadth and depth grew following two AZD1222 doses. White British ancestry dominated among donors, who included more females, and clonal diversity was possibly underestimated. It was only after the peak T cell response that any repertoires were sampled. Spike as a whole was targeted by vaccine-associated CD4 TCRs, dominant at 160-218 and 743-854.

Measured with immunoSEQ multiplex PCR; TCRdb has only the in-frame clones, and not every one. The table records around 80,000 clones, about 82% of them present only once. CDR1 and CDR2 from the germline V gene are SGHTA and FQGNSA. The CDR3 runs to 14 residues. Deletions cut 5 bases from V and 7 bases from J, with 16 bases between. With regard to this clone: Its antigen is not identified.

The sample consisted of peripheral blood, taken on day 0 of AZD1222 vaccination. The sequence was obtained from an adult in good health. This chain connects TRBV7-2 to TRBJ2-3, with D unclear. The CDR3 region is CASSESPASNTQYF. In nucleotides, the CDR3 is TGTGCCAGCAGCGAAAGCCCCGCGTCGAATACGCAGTATTTT.